This entry concerns a single TCR beta chain. Libraries were prepared by immunoSEQ multiplex PCR; TCRdb keeps only in-frame clonotypes and omits some of them. The repertoire has 200,000 to 250,000 clones, about nine tenths of them found once; the top ten carry roughly 1.7%. This entry is derived from a study of blood T cell repertoires in COVID-19. Germline CDR1 is LNHDA and CDR2 is SQIVND (reference sequence). This CDR3 is 13 amino acids long. The V end lost 4 bases, the J end lost 6 bases, and 9 bases lay between the germline ends. The chain carries TRBV19 and TRBJ1-4; no firm D call. This receptor was taken from a man in his 70s with acute or convalescent COVID-19. The sequencing input was peripheral blood. The CDR3 nucleotides read TGTGCCAGTAGTAACTCAATCTATGAAAAACTGTTTTTT. Protein product: CASSNSIYEKLFF.